The next 17 T cell receptor beta chains were all read from a single sample in a study of shared clonotypes between healthy human individuals. Libraries were prepared by immunoSEQ multiplex PCR; TCRdb keeps only in-frame clonotypes and omits some of them. This sample has 2 million to 3 million clones, with around 90% found just once. The sample taken for sequencing was naive CD4+ T cells sorted from blood. Stated subset: CD45RA+ positively selected. These receptors originate from a man between 18 and 29 years old in good health.

The chain recombines TRBV6-1 with TRBJ1-5; possible D gene TRBD1, 6 bases. In germline, CDR1 is MNHNS, CDR2 SASEGT. Trimming took off 1 base at V and 6 bases at J, with 10 bases between the two ends. The CDR3 length is 14 residues. This chain's CDR3 is CASSEGGGIQPQHF. The CDR3 DNA reads TGTGCCAGCAGTGAAGGAGGGGGTATTCAGCCCCAGCATTTT.

The chain links TRBV5-8 to TRBJ1-3; D uncertain. There are 14 residues in the CDR3. Trimming removed 4 bases at V and 4 bases at J, with 12 bases between. Germline V gives CDR1 SGHTS, CDR2 YDEGEE. CDR3 residues: CASSPTYIGNTIYF. DNA for the CDR3: TGTGCCAGCAGCCCTACTTACATAGGAAACACCATATATTTT.

V and J are TRBV2 and TRBJ2-1; 12 bases are a match to TRBD2. Germline CDR1 SNHLY, CDR2 FYNNEI. The CDR3 is made up of 16 amino acids. V lost 6 bases and J lost 2; bases outside the gene matches: 5. CDR3 protein: CASRERTSGAYNEQFF. DNA for the CDR3: TGTGCCAGCAGGGAACGGACTAGCGGGGCCTACAATGAGCAGTTCTTC.

J is TRBJ1-2 and V is TRBV5-4, with 10 bases aligning to TRBD1. The CDR3 extends over 13 amino acids. Germline values: CDR1 SGHNT, CDR2 YYREEE (reference sequence). With V trimmed by 6 bases and J by 6 bases, 5 bases remained unmatched. In DNA form, the CDR3 reads TGTGCCAGCACCCTCGGACAGGGGGATGGCTACACCTTC. It encodes CASTLGQGDGYTF.

The chain uses TRBV7-2 and TRBJ2-1; no firm D call. From germline, CDR1 is SGHTA and CDR2 FQGNSA. Trimming left V 1 base short and J 0 bases short, with 10 bases between. There are 16 residues in the CDR3. CDR3 nucleotide sequence: TGTGCCAGCAGCTTAGGTCCGGTCACCTCCTACAATGAGCAGTTCTTC. Translating it yields CASSLGPVTSYNEQFF.

This clone was seen just once. Other DNA variants within this sample encode the same CDR3. CDR3 protein: CASSTGLAGGQETQYF. For the CDR3, the DNA is TGTGCCAGTAGTACAGGACTAGCGGGAGGCCAAGAGACCCAGTACTTC. The rearrangement links TRBV19 to TRBJ2-5; 14 bases line up with TRBD2. The CDR3 has 16 residues. The germline V gene encodes CDR1 LNHDA and CDR2 SQIVND (reference sequence). After removal of 4 bases from V and 1 base from J, the junction contained 2 bases not matched to a gene.

The chain links TRBV5-1 to TRBJ2-1; 8 bases are a match to TRBD1. The CDR3 has 14 residues. Per the germline V gene, CDR1 is SGHRS and CDR2 is YFSETQ. After removal of 4 bases from V and 7 bases from J, the junction contained 7 bases not matched to a gene. The CDR3 spells CASSGGTGGNEQFF. DNA of the CDR3: TGCGCCAGCAGCGGGGGGACAGGCGGAAATGAGCAGTTCTTC.

The chain carries TRBV7-2 and TRBJ2-3; D gene unclear. With 4 bases removed from V and 0 bases from J, the gap between germline ends came to 14 bases. Germline CDR1 is SGHTA and CDR2 is FQGNSA. The CDR3 is 16 amino acids. CDR3 nucleotide sequence: TGTGCCAGCAGCTCCCGATCCCTCGGGAGCACAGATACGCAGTATTTT. Translated, it gives CASSSRSLGSTDTQYF.

This clone was seen only a few times. The chain combines TRBV19 with TRBJ1-5; 10 nucleotides line up with TRBD1. This CDR3 has 17 residues. The trim removed 4 bases at V and 3 bases at J, leaving 9 bases unmatched. Germline CDR1 reads LNHDA; CDR2 reads SQIVND (reference sequence). The CDR3 is CASSKTTGGWFNQPQHF. The CDR3 DNA reads TGTGCCAGTAGTAAAACGACAGGGGGCTGGTTCAATCAGCCCCAGCATTTT.

The count of this clone is one. V is TRBV28 and J is TRBJ2-2; D gene ambiguous. CDR3 length: 15 amino acids. Germline V gene sequence: CDR1 MDHEN, CDR2 SYDVKM. Trimming took 7 bases from V and 4 from J, leaving 16 bases between them. CDR3 sequence (DNA): TGTGCCAGCAAACTTCTGGGGAAAGGCACCGGGGAGCTGTTTTTT. The encoded protein is CASKLLGKGTGELFF.

The V gene is TRBV30, the J gene TRBJ2-7; no clear D gene. This CDR3 contains 14 residues. Germline CDR1 is GTSNPN and CDR2 is SVGIG (reference sequence). Deletions cut 1 base from V and 3 bases from J, with 13 bases between. Here the CDR3 reads CAWSDGRAGYEQYF. In nucleotides, the CDR3 is TGTGCCTGGAGTGATGGAAGGGCAGGCTACGAGCAGTACTTC.

The genes are TRBV7-2 and TRBJ1-2; no reliable D call. CDR3 length equals 14 residues. Trimming stripped 4 bases from V and 0 bases from J, with 9 bases between. Per germline, CDR1 SGHTA and CDR2 FQGNSA. CDR3 residues: CASSSQTANYGYTF. Written as DNA, the CDR3 is TGTGCCAGCAGCTCCCAAACAGCTAACTATGGCTACACCTTC.

This clone occurred once. The chain links TRBV15 to TRBJ2-7, with 7 bases aligning to TRBD1. The V and J ends lost 3 bases and 4 bases, in that order; junction bases with no gene match: 12. The germline gives CDR1 LNHNV, CDR2 YYDKDF (reference sequence). CDR3 length: 16 residues. CDR3 loop: CATSRRQGTMGYEQYF. The CDR3 nucleotides are TGTGCCACCAGCAGGCGACAGGGTACAATGGGGTACGAGCAGTACTTC.

In nucleotides, the CDR3 is TGCGCCAGCAGCGGGGGGACGGGAAATTCACCCCTCCACTTT. This gives the protein CASSGGTGNSPLHF. V and J are TRBV5-1 and TRBJ1-6, with D possibly being TRBD1 (5 bases). There are 14 residues in the CDR3. Trimming cost V 4 bases and J 7 bases, with 12 bases left between them. The germline V gene has CDR1 SGHRS and CDR2 YFSETQ.

This chain links TRBV10-1 with TRBJ1-5; D possibly corresponds to TRBD1 (5 bases). The germline CDR1 and CDR2 sequences are WNHNN and SYGVQD (reference sequence). Deletions cut 6 bases from V and 7 bases from J, with 16 bases between. The CDR3 runs to 14 residues. CDR3 in amino acids: CASRGQGGWQPQHF. In DNA form, the CDR3 reads TGCGCCAGCAGAGGGCAGGGCGGGTGGCAGCCCCAGCATTTT.

The rearrangement links TRBV29-1 to TRBJ2-1; 11 positions agree with TRBD2. There are 18 residues in the CDR3. The ends lost 3 bases at V and 6 bases at J; junction bases unmatched: 16. The germline CDR1 and CDR2 sequences are SQVTM and ANQGSEA. The CDR3 nucleotides read TGCAGCGTTGACCCCCCGGCGGGGCTAGCGGGAGGTGGCAATGAGCAGTTCTTC. Its protein product is CSVDPPAGLAGGGNEQFF.

This chain links TRBV28 with TRBJ2-2; D might be TRBD1 or TRBD2, each matching 5 bases. V lost 8 bases and J 4 bases, leaving 17 bases between the germline ends. Germline V gene sequence: CDR1 MDHEN, CDR2 SYDVKM. This CDR3 has 15 residues. The CDR3 here is CASAVVGTVTGELFF. For the CDR3, the DNA is TGTGCCAGCGCCGTAGTAGGGACGGTCACCGGGGAGCTGTTTTTT. Based on the CDR3 plus reference TRBV28 and TRBJ2-2, the full variable domain is DVKVTQSSRYLVKRTGEKVFLECVQDMDHENMFWYRQDPGLGLRLIYFSYDVKMKEKGDIPEGYSVSREKKERFSLILESASTNQTSMYLCASAVVGTVTGELFFGEGSRLTVL.